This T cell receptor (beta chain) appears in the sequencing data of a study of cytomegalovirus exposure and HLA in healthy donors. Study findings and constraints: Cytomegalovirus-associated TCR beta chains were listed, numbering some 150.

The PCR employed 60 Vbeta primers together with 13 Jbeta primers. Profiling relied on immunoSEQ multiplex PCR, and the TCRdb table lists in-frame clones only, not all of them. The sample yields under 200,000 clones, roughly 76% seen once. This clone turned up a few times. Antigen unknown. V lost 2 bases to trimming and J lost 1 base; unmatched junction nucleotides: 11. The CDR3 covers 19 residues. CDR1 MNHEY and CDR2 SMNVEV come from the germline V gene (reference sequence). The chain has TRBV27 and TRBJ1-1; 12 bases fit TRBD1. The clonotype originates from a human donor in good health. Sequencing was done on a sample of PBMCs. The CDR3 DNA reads TGTGCCAGCAGTTTAGGGTACCGGGACAGGGGGCATGAGAACACTGAAGCTTTCTTT. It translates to CASSLGYRDRGHENTEAFF.